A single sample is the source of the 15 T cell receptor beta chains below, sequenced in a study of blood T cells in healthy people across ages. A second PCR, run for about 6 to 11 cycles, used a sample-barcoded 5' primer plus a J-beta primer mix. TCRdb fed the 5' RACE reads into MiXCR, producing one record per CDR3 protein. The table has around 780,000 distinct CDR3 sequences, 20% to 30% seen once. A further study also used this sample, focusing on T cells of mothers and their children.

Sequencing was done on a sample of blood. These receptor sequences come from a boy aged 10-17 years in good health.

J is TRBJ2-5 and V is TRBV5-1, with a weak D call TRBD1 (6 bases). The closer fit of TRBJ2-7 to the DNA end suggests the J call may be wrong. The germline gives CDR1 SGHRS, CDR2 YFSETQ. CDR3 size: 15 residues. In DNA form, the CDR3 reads TGCGCCAGCAGCTGGGACGGGACATCAACCTACGAGCAGTACTTC. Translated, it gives CASSWDGTSTYEQYF.

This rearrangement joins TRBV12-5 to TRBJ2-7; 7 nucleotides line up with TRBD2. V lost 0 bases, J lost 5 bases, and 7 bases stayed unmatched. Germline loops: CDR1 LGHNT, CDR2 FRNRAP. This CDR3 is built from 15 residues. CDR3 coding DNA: TGTGCTAGTGGTTTGGTGGGGGGGGTATCCGACGAGCAGTACTTC. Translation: CASGLVGGVSDEQYF.

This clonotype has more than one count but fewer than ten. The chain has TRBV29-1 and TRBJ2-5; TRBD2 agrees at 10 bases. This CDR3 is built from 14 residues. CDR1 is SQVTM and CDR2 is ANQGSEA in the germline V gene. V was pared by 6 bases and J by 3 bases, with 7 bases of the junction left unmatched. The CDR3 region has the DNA TGCAGCGTCACCCCAGGACTAGCGGAAGAGACCCAGTACTTC. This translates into CSVTPGLAEETQYF. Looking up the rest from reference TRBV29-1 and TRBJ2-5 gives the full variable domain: SAVISQKPSRDICQRGTSLTIQCQVDSQVTMMFWYRQQPGQSLTLIATANQGSEATYESGFVIDKFPISRPNLTFSTLTVSNMSPEDSSIYLCSVTPGLAEETQYFGPGTRLLVL.

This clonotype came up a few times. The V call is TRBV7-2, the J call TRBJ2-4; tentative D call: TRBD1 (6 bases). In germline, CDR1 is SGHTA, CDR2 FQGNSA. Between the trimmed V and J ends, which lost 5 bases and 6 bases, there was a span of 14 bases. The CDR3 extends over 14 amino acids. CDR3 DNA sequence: TGTGCCAGCAGCCTGGTGGGGGCTCTAAACATTCAGTACTTC. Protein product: CASSLVGALNIQYF. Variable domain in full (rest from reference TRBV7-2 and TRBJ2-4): GAGVSQSPSNKVTEKGKDVELRCDPISGHTALYWYRQSLGQGLEFLIYFQGNSAPDKSGLPSDRFSAERTGGSVSTLTIQRTQQEDSAVYLCASSLVGALNIQYFGAGTRLSVL.

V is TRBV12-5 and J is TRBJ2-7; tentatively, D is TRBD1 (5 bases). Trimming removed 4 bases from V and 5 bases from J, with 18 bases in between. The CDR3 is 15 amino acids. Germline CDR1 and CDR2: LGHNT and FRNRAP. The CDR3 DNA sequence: TGTGCTAGTGGTTCCCGGACAAGGCAGGTACACGAGCAGTACTTC. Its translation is CASGSRTRQVHEQYF.

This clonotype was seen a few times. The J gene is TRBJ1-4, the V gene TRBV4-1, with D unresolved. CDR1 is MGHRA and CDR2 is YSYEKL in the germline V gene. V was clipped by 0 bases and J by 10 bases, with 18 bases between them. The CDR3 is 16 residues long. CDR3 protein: CASSQDPRTPAGKLFF. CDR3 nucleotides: TGCGCCAGCAGCCAAGATCCGCGGACCCCAGCTGGAAAACTGTTTTTT.

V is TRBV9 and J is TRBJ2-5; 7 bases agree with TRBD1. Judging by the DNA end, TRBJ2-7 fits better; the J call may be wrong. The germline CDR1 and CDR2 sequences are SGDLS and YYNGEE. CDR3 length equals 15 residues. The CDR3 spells CASSTHPGTAYEQYF. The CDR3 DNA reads TGTGCCAGCAGCACCCACCCGGGGACAGCCTACGAGCAGTACTTC.

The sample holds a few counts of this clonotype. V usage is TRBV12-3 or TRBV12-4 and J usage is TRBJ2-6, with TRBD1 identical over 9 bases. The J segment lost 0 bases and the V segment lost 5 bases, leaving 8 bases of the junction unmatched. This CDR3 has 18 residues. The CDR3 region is CASSPRDRDFSGANVLTF. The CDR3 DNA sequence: TGTGCCAGCAGTCCCAGGGACAGGGATTTCTCTGGGGCCAACGTCCTGACTTTC.

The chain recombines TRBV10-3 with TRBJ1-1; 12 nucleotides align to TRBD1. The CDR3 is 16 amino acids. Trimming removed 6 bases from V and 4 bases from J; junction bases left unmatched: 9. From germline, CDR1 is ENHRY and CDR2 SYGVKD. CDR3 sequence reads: CAIRPGQGARSTEAFF. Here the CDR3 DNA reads TGTGCCATCAGACCGGGACAGGGGGCTCGGAGCACTGAAGCTTTCTTT.

In DNA, the CDR3 is TGCAGTGCTAGATCGGCGGGAAACTATGGCTACACCTTC. Translated, it gives CSARSAGNYGYTF. This chain links TRBV20-1 with TRBJ1-2; D unclear. V lost 2 bases, J lost 2 bases, and 9 bases lay in between. Germline loops: CDR1 DFQATT, CDR2 SNEGSKA (reference sequence). This CDR3 is 13 amino acids long.

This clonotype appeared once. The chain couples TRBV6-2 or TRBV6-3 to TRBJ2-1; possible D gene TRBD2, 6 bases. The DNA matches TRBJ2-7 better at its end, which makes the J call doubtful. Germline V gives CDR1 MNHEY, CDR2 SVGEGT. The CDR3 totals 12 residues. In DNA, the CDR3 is TGTGCCAGCAGTCCGACTAGCTACGAGCAGTACGTC. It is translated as CASSPTSYEQYV.

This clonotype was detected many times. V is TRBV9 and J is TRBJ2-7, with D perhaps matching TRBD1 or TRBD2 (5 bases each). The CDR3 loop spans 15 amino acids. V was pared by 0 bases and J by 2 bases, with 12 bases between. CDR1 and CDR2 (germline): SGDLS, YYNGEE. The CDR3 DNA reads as TGTGCCAGCAGCGTAGGGCAGGGAGTCCCCTACGAGCAGTACTTC. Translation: CASSVGQGVPYEQYF.

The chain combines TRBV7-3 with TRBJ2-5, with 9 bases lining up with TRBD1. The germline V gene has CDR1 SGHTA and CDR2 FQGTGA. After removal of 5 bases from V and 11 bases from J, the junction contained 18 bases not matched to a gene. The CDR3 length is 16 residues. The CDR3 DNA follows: TGTGCCAGCAGCCTGGGAGGGGGACAGGGCTCCTACGGGCAGTACTTC. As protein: CASSLGGGQGSYGQYF.

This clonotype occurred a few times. In DNA, the CDR3 is TGTGCCAGCAGCCAAGTGGGCACAGGTTGGGACACTGAAGCTTTCTTT. Translated: CASSQVGTGWDTEAFF. This chain joins TRBV14 and TRBJ1-1, with D perhaps TRBD1 (5 bases). CDR1 and CDR2 from the germline V gene are SGHDN and FVKESK. V was clipped by 1 base and J by 3 bases, with 15 bases between them. The CDR3 is 16 residues long.

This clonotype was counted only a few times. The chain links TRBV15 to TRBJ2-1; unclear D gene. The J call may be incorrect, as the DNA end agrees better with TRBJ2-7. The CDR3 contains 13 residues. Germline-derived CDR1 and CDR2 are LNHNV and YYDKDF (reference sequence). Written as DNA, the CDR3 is TGTGCCACCAGCAGGGCAGGAAACTACGAGCAGTACTTC. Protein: CATSRAGNYEQYF.